What follows are 22 T cell receptor beta chains derived from one specimen sequenced in a study of blood T cell repertoires in COVID-19. Sequenced by immunoSEQ multiplex PCR; TCRdb stores in-frame clones only, minus some. The sample has under 200,000 clones; roughly 78% are singletons. The sequenced sample was peripheral blood. Receptor source: a woman aged 55-69 years with COVID-19, enrolled during active disease.

This chain uses TRBV28 with TRBJ1-2, with 7 positions matching TRBD1. Looked up from germline, CDR1 is MDHEN and CDR2 is SYDVKM. Unmatched junction bases numbered 16, after V lost 6 bases and J lost 6 bases. The CDR3 consists of 16 residues. The CDR3 here is CASRRSGGGEWDGYTF. The CDR3, as DNA: TGTGCCAGCAGACGGTCGGGAGGGGGCGAATGGGATGGCTACACCTTC.

The CDR3 DNA is TGCGCCAGCAGCTTCGGACTAGCGGGGAACAATGAGCAGTTCTTC. Amino acid sequence: CASSFGLAGNNEQFF. This sequence joins TRBV5-1 and TRBJ2-1; TRBD2 aligns across 12 bases. The CDR3 loop spans 15 amino acids. Germline CDR1 SGHRS, CDR2 YFSETQ. Trimming removed 2 bases from V and 5 bases from J; junction bases left unmatched: 2.

The chain has TRBV9 and TRBJ1-6, with D hard to call. Germline V gives CDR1 SGDLS, CDR2 YYNGEE. The length of the CDR3 is 13 residues. Trimming cost V 2 bases and J 5 bases, with 5 bases left between them. The CDR3 loop reads CASSVTDNSPLHF. The CDR3 region has the DNA TGTGCCAGCAGCGTTACAGATAATTCACCCCTCCACTTT. The variable domain in full, completed from reference TRBV9 and TRBJ1-6, reads DSGVTQTPKHLITATGQRVTLRCSPRSGDLSVYWYQQSLDQGLQFLIQYYNGEERAKGNILERFSAQQFPDLHSELNLSSLELGDSALYFCASSVTDNSPLHFGNGTRLTVT.

This sequence joins TRBV6-5 and TRBJ1-2; D remains unclear. The ends were cut back, 7 bases at V and 8 bases at J, with 14 bases in the middle. Per the germline V gene, CDR1 is MNHEY and CDR2 is SVGAGI. This CDR3 comprises 12 residues. For the CDR3, the DNA is TGTGCCAGCACCGGAGGGTTTGACGGCTACACCTTC. This sequence encodes CASTGGFDGYTF.

This clone has a count of ten or more. V is TRBV19 and J is TRBJ1-5; no firm D call. The CDR3 is made up of 12 amino acids. V was cut by 3 bases and J by 5 bases, with 5 bases left in between. The germline CDR1 and CDR2 sequences are LNHDA and SQIVND (reference sequence). CDR3 region: CASSMRDQPQHF. The CDR3 DNA reads as TGTGCCAGTAGTATGAGGGATCAGCCCCAGCATTTT.

In this sample, this clone turned up once. V is TRBV28 and J is TRBJ1-6, with TRBD1 as a possible D gene (5 bases). There are 14 residues in the CDR3. Per germline, CDR1 MDHEN and CDR2 SYDVKM. V was pared by 6 bases and J by 10 bases, with 16 bases between. The CDR3 bases are TGTGCCAGCAGCACGGACACGTCCGTGTCACCCCTCCACTTT. Amino acids: CASSTDTSVSPLHF.

A single count supports this clone. The DNA of the CDR3 is TGTGCCACCAGCGGTGGACAGGGGGCTCCAGGGGCCAACGTCCTGACTTTC. This sequence encodes CATSGGQGAPGANVLTF. This rearrangement joins TRBV24-1 to TRBJ2-6; 11 nucleotides line up with TRBD1. The V and J ends lost 7 bases and 4 bases, in that order; junction bases with no gene match: 8. Germline V gene lookup returns CDR1 KGHDR and CDR2 SFDVKD. CDR3 length equals 17 residues.

This sequence joins TRBV30 and TRBJ1-3; no firm D call. The V and J ends lost 2 bases and 7 bases respectively, with 18 bases between them. The germline gives CDR1 GTSNPN, CDR2 SVGIG (reference sequence). The CDR3 totals 15 residues. The CDR3 coding sequence is TGTGCCTGGAGTTGGAGAGGGTTATCAAGGAACACCATATATTTT. Encoded protein: CAWSWRGLSRNTIYF.

The chain employs TRBV27 and TRBJ2-1; the D gene is possibly TRBD2 (6 bases). CDR3 length: 14 residues. Germline CDR1 and CDR2: MNHEY and SMNVEV (reference sequence). Trimming took 7 bases from V and 7 from J, leaving 17 bases between them. The CDR3 DNA sequence: TGTGCCAGCATCTCCTCAGGGCGGGAAAATGAGCAGTTCTTC. Its translation is CASISSGRENEQFF.

V is TRBV5-1 and J is TRBJ2-2, with no clear D. This CDR3 has 16 amino acids. Between the trimmed V and J ends, which lost 0 bases and 1 base, there was a span of 10 bases. Germline assignment: CDR1 SGHRS and CDR2 YFSETQ. CDR3 coding DNA: TGCGCCAGCAGCTTGGTTCTTCTGCGGAACACCGGGGAGCTGTTTTTT. This encodes CASSLVLLRNTGELFF.

V is TRBV11-1 and J is TRBJ2-2, with a tentative D call TRBD2 (6 bases). Germline CDR1 reads SGHAT; CDR2 reads FQDESV (reference sequence). There are 16 residues in the CDR3. Trimming removed 1 base from V and 3 bases from J, with 12 bases in between. CDR3 nucleotide sequence: TGTGCCAGCAGCTTAGGATTCGGGGGAGACACCGGGGAGCTGTTTTTT. Translation: CASSLGFGGDTGELFF.

The chain joins TRBV3-1 (or the pseudogene TRBV3-2) to TRBJ1-2; D gene unclear. This CDR3 comprises 13 residues. V was pared by 3 bases and J by 5 bases, with 10 bases between. CDR1 and CDR2 from the germline V gene are LGHDT and YNNKEL (reference sequence). The DNA of the CDR3 is TGTGCCAGCAGCCAGGGCCCAGGATATGGCTACACCTTC. Translation: CASSQGPGYGYTF.

The rearrangement links TRBV11-2 to TRBJ1-1; a possible D gene is TRBD1 (6 bases). Trimming shortened V by 1 base and J by 3 bases, and 12 bases separated the two germline ends. The CDR3 is 15 amino acids. CDR1 is SGHAT and CDR2 is FQNNGV in the germline V gene. CDR3 sequence reads: CASSLVGGADTEAFF. CDR3 nucleotide sequence: TGTGCCAGCAGCTTAGTTGGGGGCGCGGACACTGAAGCTTTCTTT.

The rearrangement joins TRBV28 to TRBJ2-1; TRBD2 matches at 16 bases. The CDR3 has 19 residues. V lost 5 bases and J lost 4; bases outside the gene matches: 11. Per germline, CDR1 MDHEN and CDR2 SYDVKM. The CDR3 is CASSLLTGTSGGVYNEQFF. The CDR3 nucleotides are TGTGCCAGCAGTCTCCTGACCGGGACTAGCGGGGGGGTATACAATGAGCAGTTCTTC.

This clone was seen a few times. The chain combines TRBV5-1 with TRBJ2-2, with a possible D match to TRBD1 (5 bases). The ends were cut back, 0 bases at V and 2 bases at J, with 11 bases in the middle. The CDR3 has 16 amino acids. Looked up from germline, CDR1 is SGHRS and CDR2 is YFSETQ. Here the CDR3 reads CASSLVSRVNTGELFF. DNA for the CDR3: TGCGCCAGCAGCTTGGTTTCCAGGGTTAACACCGGGGAGCTGTTTTTT.

This chain uses TRBV6-6 with TRBJ2-7, with TRBD2 as a possible D gene (5 bases). The germline gives CDR1 MNHNY, CDR2 SVGAGI (reference sequence). The CDR3 totals 13 residues. V gave up 6 bases and J gave up 3 bases, with 12 bases separating them. The CDR3 DNA is TGTGCCAGCAGCCTCCGGGAAAGCTACGAGCAGTACGTC. Encoded protein: CASSLRESYEQYV.

This chain joins TRBV20-1 and TRBJ1-5, with 10 bases aligning to TRBD1. Germline CDR1 DFQATT, CDR2 SNEGSKA (reference sequence). This CDR3 region has 16 residues. The junction had 5 bases not matched to a gene; V was cut back by 3 bases and J by 0 bases. CDR3 nucleotide sequence: TGCAGTGCTAGTCCCTGGGACAGGGGTAGCAATCAGCCCCAGCATTTT. This codes for CSASPWDRGSNQPQHF.

The genes are TRBV28 and TRBJ2-7, with a tentative D call TRBD2 (6 bases). The ends were cut back, 10 bases at V and 2 bases at J, with 18 bases in the middle. CDR1 and CDR2 (germline): MDHEN, SYDVKM. This CDR3 has 14 amino acids. The CDR3 loop reads CAISNGRLPYEQYF. DNA of the CDR3: TGTGCCATCTCGAATGGGAGGCTTCCCTACGAGCAGTACTTC.

V and J are TRBV6-6 and TRBJ2-7, with TRBD1 matching over 11 bases. Germline V gene sequence: CDR1 MNHNY, CDR2 SVGAGI (reference sequence). The trim removed 6 bases at V and 6 bases at J, leaving 10 bases unmatched. This CDR3 contains 15 residues. The CDR3 DNA reads TGTGCCAGCAGAACCCGGGACAGGGGGATTTTCGAGCAGTACGTC. Protein product: CASRTRDRGIFEQYV.

This clone was counted a few times. The chain combines TRBV27 with TRBJ1-4, with a weak D call TRBD1 (5 bases). The CDR3 covers 15 residues. Per germline, CDR1 MNHEY and CDR2 SMNVEV (reference sequence). The V end lost 3 bases, the J end lost 4 bases, and 12 bases lay between the germline ends. CDR3 sequence: CASSFQGRSNEKLFF. In DNA, the CDR3 is TGTGCCAGCAGTTTTCAGGGCAGGAGTAATGAAAAACTGTTTTTT.

V and J are TRBV5-1 and TRBJ2-7; TRBD1 matches at 8 bases. Trimming removed 4 bases from V and 5 bases from J; junction bases left unmatched: 8. In germline, CDR1 is SGHRS, CDR2 YFSETQ. CDR3 length equals 14 residues. The CDR3 loop reads CASSKAGGGDEQYV. The DNA of the CDR3 is TGCGCCAGCAGCAAGGCAGGGGGCGGCGACGAGCAGTACGTC.

On this clone: This sample also contains other DNA sequences that code for the same CDR3. V gene TRBV15 combines with J gene TRBJ1-3; D may be TRBD1 (5 bases). This CDR3 is built from 16 residues. Between the trimmed V and J ends, which lost 0 bases and 0 bases, there was a span of 9 bases. CDR1 and CDR2 from the germline V gene are LNHNV and YYDKDF (reference sequence). The CDR3 DNA sequence: TGTGCCACCAGCAGAGATAGGGGAAGCTCTGGAAACACCATATATTTT. It codes for CATSRDRGSSGNTIYF.